This T cell receptor beta chain is from a study of shared T cell receptors in the human thymus. Profiling relied on immunoSEQ multiplex PCR, and the TCRdb table lists in-frame clones only, not all of them. The data show roughly 700,000 clones, with approximately 88% seen just once and 0.01% held by the top ten. CDR3 size: 13 residues. Germline CDR1 SGHNT, CDR2 YYREEE (reference sequence). These same data were also listed under a study on human thymus T cells. That paper adds: Corrective surgery for congenital heart defects was being performed on the healthy Finnish infants who served as donors. In corrective heart surgery, resections were taken, and these provided the thymus tissue. Related research has reported that thymic repertoires overlap highly among unrelated individuals.

What was sequenced was thymocytes. The chain uses TRBV5-4 and TRBJ2-5; 8 positions match TRBD2. The end of the DNA aligns better with TRBJ2-7, so the J call may be wrong. This receptor was identified in a boy younger than two with a congenital heart defect. The CDR3 region has the DNA TGTGCCAGCAGCTTGACGGGAGGGCACGAGCAGTACTTC. It translates to CASSLTGGHEQYF.